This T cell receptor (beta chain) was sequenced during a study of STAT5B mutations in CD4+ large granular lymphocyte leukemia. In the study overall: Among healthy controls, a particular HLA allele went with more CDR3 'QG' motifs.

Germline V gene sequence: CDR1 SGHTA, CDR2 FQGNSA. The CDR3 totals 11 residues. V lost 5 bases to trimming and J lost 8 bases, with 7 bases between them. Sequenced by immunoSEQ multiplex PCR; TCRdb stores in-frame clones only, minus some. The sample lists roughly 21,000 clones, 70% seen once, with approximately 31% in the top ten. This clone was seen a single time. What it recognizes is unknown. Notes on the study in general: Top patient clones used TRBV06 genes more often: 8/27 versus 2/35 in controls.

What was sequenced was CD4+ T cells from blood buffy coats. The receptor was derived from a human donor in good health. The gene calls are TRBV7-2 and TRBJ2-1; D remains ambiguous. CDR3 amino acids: CASSPWDEQFF. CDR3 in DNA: TGTGCCAGCAGCCCTTGGGATGAGCAGTTCTTC.